Below are 16 T cell receptor beta chains sequenced from a single sample in a study of cytomegalovirus exposure and HLA in healthy donors. The PCR employed 60 Vbeta primers together with 13 Jbeta primers. Only in-frame clones appear in the TCRdb table, and some are missing; sequencing was by immunoSEQ multiplex PCR. Found here are about 130,000 clones, roughly 81% of them singletons; the top ten hold about 1.1%. Specimen: PBMCs. These receptors originate from a young woman in good health and CMV-seronegative.

This clone appeared a few times. The rearrangement uses TRBV7-8 and TRBJ1-5; tentative D call: TRBD1 (5 bases). Germline V lookup: CDR1 SGHVS, CDR2 FQNEAQ. The CDR3 is 22 residues long. Trimming stripped 0 bases from V and 0 bases from J, with 27 bases between. This chain's CDR3 is CASSLADYSRWVTVNSNQPQHF. The CDR3 DNA reads TGTGCCAGCAGCTTAGCGGATTATTCTCGTTGGGTGACAGTGAATAGCAATCAGCCCCAGCATTTT.

This chain connects TRBV2 to TRBJ2-7, with 7 bases aligning to TRBD1. Germline V gene lookup returns CDR1 SNHLY and CDR2 FYNNEI. Trimming at V came to 8 bases and at J to 3 bases, leaving 4 bases not matched to a gene. This CDR3 is 12 amino acids long. The CDR3: CASGDRYYEQYF. The CDR3 DNA reads as TGTGCCAGCGGGGACAGATACTACGAGCAGTACTTC.

The chain couples TRBV12-5 to TRBJ1-5, with D tentatively TRBD1 (5 bases). This CDR3 has 16 amino acids. Trimming left V 0 bases short and J 0 bases short, with 9 bases between. Looked up from germline, CDR1 is LGHNT and CDR2 is FRNRAP. DNA of the CDR3: TGTGCTAGTGGTTTGGTATTAGGGGTTAGCAATCAGCCCCAGCATTTT. Translated, it gives CASGLVLGVSNQPQHF.

In its sample, this clone was seen a few times. The chain has TRBV5-1 and TRBJ1-4; tentatively, D is TRBD1 (5 bases). Germline V gives CDR1 SGHRS, CDR2 YFSETQ. The CDR3 sequence is 14 residues long. V lost 5 bases and J lost 4, with 12 bases in between. The CDR3 coding sequence is TGCGCCAGCAGGCGACAGAACATTAATGAAAAACTGTTTTTT. It specifies CASRRQNINEKLFF. The entire variable domain, with the rest obtained from reference TRBV5-1 and TRBJ1-4, is as follows: KAGVTQTPRYLIKTRGQQVTLSCSPISGHRSVSWYQQTPGQGLQFLFEYFSETQRNKGNFPGRFSGRQFSNSRSEMNVSTLELGDSALYLCASRRQNINEKLFFGSGTQLSVL.

This sequence joins TRBV7-2 and TRBJ2-4; D is possibly TRBD1 (6 bases). The CDR3 runs to 16 residues. In germline, CDR1 is SGHTA, CDR2 FQGNSA. Trimming removed 5 bases from V and 0 bases from J, with 14 bases in between. CDR3: CASSPGTQLAKNIQYF. The CDR3, as DNA: TGTGCCAGCAGCCCAGGGACACAGCTAGCCAAAAACATTCAGTACTTC. Together with reference TRBV7-2 and TRBJ2-4, the CDR3 gives the full variable domain: GAGVSQSPSNKVTEKGKDVELRCDPISGHTALYWYRQSLGQGLEFLIYFQGNSAPDKSGLPSDRFSAERTGGSVSTLTIQRTQQEDSAVYLCASSPGTQLAKNIQYFGAGTRLSVL.

The genes are TRBV7-9 and TRBJ1-2; 12 bases match TRBD1. Germline V lookup: CDR1 SEHNR, CDR2 FQNEAQ (reference sequence). The CDR3 runs to 17 residues. V shed 4 bases and J 0 bases; nucleotides not matched to a gene: 6. This CDR3 reads CASSYPGQGAPNYGYTF. CDR3 sequence (DNA): TGTGCCAGCAGCTATCCGGGACAGGGGGCGCCTAACTATGGCTACACCTTC.

The rearrangement uses TRBV18 and TRBJ2-7, with no clear D. From germline, CDR1 is KGHSH and CDR2 LQKENI. The V end was cut by 2 bases, the J end by 1 base, with 15 bases between. This CDR3 comprises 16 residues. The CDR3 here is CASSPGFAGRSYEQYF. CDR3 in DNA: TGTGCCAGCTCACCAGGGTTCGCAGGCCGTTCCTACGAGCAGTACTTC.

The V call is TRBV5-1, the J call TRBJ1-2; 7 nucleotides agree with TRBD1. V was pared by 2 bases and J by 4 bases, with 5 bases of the junction left unmatched. CDR1 is SGHRS, CDR2 YFSETQ, per germline. This CDR3 spans 14 amino acids. In nucleotides, the CDR3 is TGCGCCAGCAGCTTAGGACAGGAGGCCTATGGCTACACCTTC. Translating gives CASSLGQEAYGYTF. The variable domain in full, with the rest retrieved from reference TRBV5-1 and TRBJ1-2, is KAGVTQTPRYLIKTRGQQVTLSCSPISGHRSVSWYQQTPGQGLQFLFEYFSETQRNKGNFPGRFSGRQFSNSRSEMNVSTLELGDSALYLCASSLGQEAYGYTFGSGTRLTVV.

This rearrangement joins TRBV11-2 to TRBJ2-5; TRBD1 might be the D (6 bases). The end of the DNA fits TRBJ2-7 better, so the J call may be wrong. The CDR3 consists of 12 residues. Germline CDR1 and CDR2: SGHAT and FQNNGV. CDR3 in amino acids: CASSWTDYEQYF. The CDR3 nucleotides read TGTGCCAGCAGCTGGACAGACTACGAGCAGTACTTC.

V usage is TRBV28 and J usage is TRBJ1-5; the D gene is possibly TRBD1 (6 bases). This CDR3 is built from 15 residues. The germline gives CDR1 MDHEN, CDR2 SYDVKM. The V end was cut by 3 bases, the J end by 9 bases, with 18 bases between. CDR3 DNA: TGTGCCAGCAGTTTCCGGGACATCAGAACGAGGCCCCAGCATTTT. Protein: CASSFRDIRTRPQHF.

The chain links TRBV30 to TRBJ2-3; 9 bases fit TRBD2. The CDR3 has 18 amino acids. J lost 2 bases, V lost 1 base, and 13 bases had no gene match. Germline assignment: CDR1 GTSNPN and CDR2 SVGIG (reference sequence). The CDR3 loop reads CAWSGRLAGEAFTDTQYF. In DNA, the CDR3 is TGTGCCTGGAGTGGACGTTTAGCGGGGGAGGCCTTCACAGATACGCAGTATTTT.

V is TRBV6-1 and J is TRBJ1-6, with D possibly matching TRBD1 (5 bases). Trimming shortened V by 6 bases and J by 0 bases, and 9 bases separated the two germline ends. The CDR3 contains 15 residues. In germline, CDR1 is MNHNS, CDR2 SASEGT. DNA of the CDR3: TGTGCCAGCAGAACAGGACGCTCCTATAATTCACCCCTCCACTTT. Protein: CASRTGRSYNSPLHF.

The chain employs TRBV18 and TRBJ1-1; 7 bases align to TRBD1. J was trimmed by 0 bases and V by 6 bases; bases with no gene match: 16. The CDR3 has 18 amino acids. Germline V lookup: CDR1 KGHSH, CDR2 LQKENI. The CDR3 sequence: CASSRSSGTAALNTEAFF. The DNA of the CDR3 is TGTGCCAGCTCGCGGTCATCCGGGACAGCGGCCTTGAACACTGAAGCTTTCTTT.

The J gene is TRBJ2-1, the V gene TRBV12-5; TRBD2 aligns across 9 bases. V gave up 5 bases and J gave up 2 bases; unmatched junction bases: 10. From germline, CDR1 is LGHNT and CDR2 FRNRAP. This CDR3 spans 17 amino acids. The CDR3, as DNA: TGTGCTAGTGGTGCCCCCGGACTAGCGCCGACCTACAATGAGCAGTTCTTC. It yields the protein CASGAPGLAPTYNEQFF.

Concerning this clone itself: At one end the junction does not follow the germline gene, possibly because of a read error. The rearrangement uses TRBV9 and TRBJ2-7; TRBD2 aligns across 7 bases. The CDR3 spans 15 residues. Germline-derived CDR1 and CDR2 are SGDLS and YYNGEE. CDR3 amino acids: CASSVGGGSSNEQYF. The DNA for the CDR3 is TGTGCCAGCAGCGTAGGGGGGGGGAGCTCCAACGAGCAGTACTTC. The full variable domain, completed using reference TRBV9 and TRBJ2-7, is DSGVTQTPKHLITATGQRVTLRCSPRSGDLSVYWYQQSLDQGLQFLIQYYNGEERAKGNILERFSAQQFPDLHSELNLSSLELGDSALYFCASSVGGGSSNEQYFGPGTRLTVT.

The rearrangement uses TRBV15 and TRBJ2-1, with D perhaps matching TRBD1 (6 bases). Germline V CDR1 and CDR2: LNHNV, YYDKDF (reference sequence). The CDR3 has 17 amino acids. The V and J ends lost 7 bases and 6 bases respectively, with 25 bases between them. The CDR3 nucleotides are TGTGCCACCACAAGAGCCCAGGGGTCAATGCCCTCCAATGAGCAGTTCTTC. Amino acids: CATTRAQGSMPSNEQFF.